What follows are 20 T cell receptor beta chains derived from one specimen sequenced in a study of blood T cell repertoires in COVID-19. Data came from immunoSEQ multiplex PCR; TCRdb stores just in-frame clones and leaves some out. The table includes approximately 230,000 clones, 70% to 90% detected once. Input material: peripheral blood. Receptor source: a man in his late teens or twenties with active or convalescent COVID-19.

The gene calls are TRBV18 and TRBJ2-5, with a possible D match to TRBD2 (6 bases). V lost 0 bases and J 1 base, leaving 15 bases between the germline ends. Per the germline V gene, CDR1 is KGHSH and CDR2 is LQKENI. There are 17 residues in the CDR3. The CDR3 sequence is CASSPPRGIPTQETQYF. The CDR3 DNA is TGTGCCAGCTCACCACCGCGGGGCATACCAACCCAAGAGACCCAGTACTTC.

This rearrangement joins TRBV5-1 to TRBJ2-5; 13 nucleotides align to TRBD2. J gave up 5 bases and V 4 bases, and 8 bases lay outside the gene matches. This CDR3 comprises 16 residues. Germline CDR1 is SGHRS and CDR2 is YFSETQ. The CDR3 coding sequence is TGCGCCAGCAGCCCCGGACTAGCGGGAGCCACGGAGACCCAGTACTTC. Translated, it gives CASSPGLAGATETQYF.

The rearrangement uses TRBV11-2 and TRBJ1-2, with 7 positions matching TRBD1. The CDR3 runs 17 residues. The J segment lost 5 bases and the V segment lost 5 bases, leaving 17 bases of the junction unmatched. From germline, CDR1 is SGHAT and CDR2 FQNNGV. CDR3 amino acids: CASSLAFPYTGEYGYTF. CDR3 DNA sequence: TGTGCCAGCAGCCTCGCATTCCCGTATACAGGGGAATATGGCTACACCTTC. Full variable domain (rest looked up from reference TRBV11-2 and TRBJ1-2): EAGVAQSPRYKIIEKRQSVAFWCNPISGHATLYWYQQILGQGPKLLIQFQNNGVVDDSQLPKDRFSAERLKGVDSTLKIQPAKLEDSAVYLCASSLAFPYTGEYGYTFGSGTRLTVV.

This clone was seen a single time. The chain carries TRBV11-2 and TRBJ1-4, with D tentatively TRBD1 (6 bases). The CDR3 extends over 14 amino acids. Trimming took off 3 bases at V and 8 bases at J, with 13 bases between the two ends. Germline V lookup: CDR1 SGHAT, CDR2 FQNNGV. The CDR3 region is CASSFRGFGEKLFF. The CDR3 DNA reads TGTGCCAGCAGCTTCAGGGGATTTGGGGAAAAACTGTTTTTT. Full variable domain (outside the CDR3, taken from reference TRBV11-2 and TRBJ1-4): EAGVAQSPRYKIIEKRQSVAFWCNPISGHATLYWYQQILGQGPKLLIQFQNNGVVDDSQLPKDRFSAERLKGVDSTLKIQPAKLEDSAVYLCASSFRGFGEKLFFGSGTQLSVL.

The V and J genes are TRBV4-3 and TRBJ2-7; no clear D gene. Trimming took 1 base from V and 6 from J, leaving 10 bases between them. CDR1 is LGHNA and CDR2 is YSLEER in the germline V gene. The CDR3 totals 13 residues. CDR3 sequence: CASSQGVAREQYF. The CDR3 DNA follows: TGCGCCAGCAGCCAAGGTGTGGCCCGCGAGCAGTACTTC.

The CDR3 here is CASSQDQLAVNEQFF. The CDR3 bases are TGTGCCAGCAGCCAAGATCAACTAGCGGTAAACGAGCAGTTCTTC. This chain uses TRBV3-1 (or the pseudogene TRBV3-2) with TRBJ2-1; TRBD2 matches 8 bases. Germline V lookup: CDR1 LGHDT, CDR2 YNNKEL (reference sequence). The trim removed 0 bases at V and 10 bases at J, leaving 8 bases unmatched. The CDR3 extends over 15 amino acids.

The V call is TRBV5-1, the J call TRBJ2-7; D gene uncertain. Looked up from germline, CDR1 is SGHRS and CDR2 is YFSETQ. Trimming stripped 4 bases from V and 6 bases from J, with 14 bases between. The CDR3 length is 13 residues. Here the CDR3 reads CASSPPLSAEQYF. The CDR3 region has the DNA TGCGCCAGCAGCCCACCTCTCAGCGCCGAGCAGTACTTC.

The V call is TRBV18, the J call TRBJ2-5, with 10 bases aligning to TRBD1. V lost 3 bases, J lost 4 bases, and 2 bases stayed unmatched. Per the germline V gene, CDR1 is KGHSH and CDR2 is LQKENI. The CDR3 sequence is 14 residues long. The CDR3 is CASSPGTGAETQYF. The CDR3 DNA follows: TGTGCCAGCTCACCCGGGACAGGGGCAGAGACCCAGTACTTC.

The chain has TRBV4-3 and TRBJ1-3, with TRBD1 as a possible D gene (5 bases). CDR3 length: 15 residues. V lost 3 bases, J lost 6 bases, and 15 bases lay in between. Per germline, CDR1 LGHNA and CDR2 YSLEER. This CDR3 is CASSQGGGNINTIYF. CDR3 DNA sequence: TGCGCCAGCAGCCAGGGGGGGGGAAATATAAACACCATATATTTT.

This chain connects TRBV9 to TRBJ1-2, with 7 bases identical to TRBD1. In germline, CDR1 is SGDLS, CDR2 YYNGEE. V gave up 3 bases and J gave up 4 bases; unmatched junction bases: 9. CDR3 length: 15 amino acids. The CDR3 bases are TGTGCCAGCAGCGGCGGACAGGTGGATCGCTATGGCTACACCTTC. Amino acids: CASSGGQVDRYGYTF.

The chain is built from TRBV7-3 and TRBJ2-1, with D perhaps matching TRBD2 (6 bases). This CDR3 has 14 residues. Trimming stripped 5 bases from V and 8 bases from J, with 16 bases between. The germline V gene encodes CDR1 SGHTA and CDR2 FQGTGA. CDR3 residues: CASSLLGPGDEQFF. CDR3 DNA: TGTGCCAGCAGCCTGCTAGGGCCGGGGGATGAGCAGTTCTTC.

The chain combines TRBV25-1 with TRBJ2-3; D perhaps matches TRBD2 (5 bases). CDR1 and CDR2 from the germline V gene are MGHDK and SYGVNS. The CDR3 extends over 12 amino acids. V lost 4 bases, J lost 6 bases, and 8 bases lay in between. The CDR3 DNA follows: TGTGCCAGCAGTGGCTCGGGGGATACGCAGTATTTT. The encoded protein is CASSGSGDTQYF.

This chain joins TRBV25-1 and TRBJ2-1; possibly TRBD2 for D (6 bases). Trimming shortened V by 2 bases and J by 2 bases, and 19 bases separated the two germline ends. Germline V gene data show CDR1 as MGHDK and CDR2 as SYGVNS. This CDR3 is built from 18 residues. The CDR3 region has the DNA TGTGCCAGCAGTGAACCAGGCCGGGCCCCGGGGGCCTACAATGAGCAGTTCTTC. This encodes CASSEPGRAPGAYNEQFF.

This clone has a handful of counts. The gene calls are TRBV6-5 and TRBJ1-2; D is uncertain. Germline V CDR1 and CDR2: MNHEY, SVGAGI. Trimming took 4 bases from V and 5 from J, leaving 8 bases between them. The CDR3 has 12 amino acids. CDR3 amino acids: CASSSLQYGYTF. The CDR3 DNA sequence: TGTGCCAGCAGTTCATTGCAGTATGGCTACACCTTC.

The chain uses TRBV6-5 and TRBJ2-7; 8 bases line up with TRBD1. This CDR3 spans 14 amino acids. Germline V gene data show CDR1 as MNHEY and CDR2 as SVGAGI. V dropped 6 bases and J dropped 4; count of bases not matched to a gene: 8. The CDR3 bases are TGTGCCAGCAGACCTGGACAGGGAAGGTACGAGCAGTACTTC. It yields the protein CASRPGQGRYEQYF.

This clone occurred once. The genes are TRBV2 and TRBJ2-3, with D perhaps matching TRBD1 (5 bases). The CDR3 is 14 residues long. Germline CDR1 is SNHLY and CDR2 is FYNNEI. Trimming left V 4 bases short and J 3 bases short, with 11 bases between. The chain's CDR3 is CASSGTLSTDTQYF. DNA for the CDR3: TGTGCCAGCAGTGGGACACTCTCTACAGATACGCAGTATTTT.

This chain uses TRBV3-1 (or the pseudogene TRBV3-2) with TRBJ2-7; TRBD2 agrees at 16 bases. The V gene's germline CDR1 is LGHDT and CDR2 YNNKEL (reference sequence). The CDR3 sequence is 16 residues long. The V gene end was trimmed by 4 bases and the J gene end by 3 bases; junction bases not matched to a gene: 3. In DNA form, the CDR3 reads TGTGCCAGCAGCCTGGGGACTAGCGGGGGGGTCTACGAGCAGTACTTC. This gives the protein CASSLGTSGGVYEQYF.

This clone showed up just a few times. This sequence joins TRBV19 and TRBJ1-1, with unresolved D. Between the trimmed V and J ends, which lost 3 bases and 5 bases, there was a span of 10 bases. The CDR3 totals 13 residues. From germline, CDR1 is LNHDA and CDR2 SQIVND (reference sequence). CDR3 loop: CASSIAGRTEAFF. CDR3 nucleotides: TGTGCCAGTAGTATTGCCGGGAGGACTGAAGCTTTCTTT.

The CDR3 DNA reads TGTGCCAGCAGTCCCTGGACTAGCGGCCACAACACCGGGGAGCTGTTTTTT. Its protein product is CASSPWTSGHNTGELFF. The genes are TRBV6-4 and TRBJ2-2; 10 bases are shared with TRBD2. Germline lookup yields CDR1 MRHNA and CDR2 SNTAGT. The V gene end was trimmed by 5 bases and the J gene end by 2 bases; junction bases not matched to a gene: 8. The CDR3 runs 17 residues.

The genes are TRBV6-5 and TRBJ1-1; 9 bases agree with TRBD1. CDR3 length: 14 residues. Germline loops: CDR1 MNHEY, CDR2 SVGAGI. V gave up 5 bases and J gave up 7 bases; unmatched junction bases: 8. The CDR3 reads CASSTASTGGEAFF. DNA of the CDR3: TGTGCCAGCAGTACAGCTTCGACAGGGGGTGAAGCTTTCTTT.